The clone carrying this T cell receptor beta chain was seen a few times. Its specificity is unknown. This sample stems from a study of blood T cells in healthy people across ages. Across the whole study: Roughly one uniquely barcoded beta molecule per two T cells was captured.

Primed by a sample-barcoded 5' primer and a J-beta primer mix, a second PCR proceeded for roughly 6 to 12 cycles. The template-switch adaptor was a 5' adaptor with 12 random nucleotides. It tagged each cDNA molecule. Each single sample gave us at least 2.5 million CDR3-containing paired-end reads. Via MiXCR, TCRdb re-called the 5' RACE reads, giving one row per CDR3 protein. The sample records about 2 million distinct CDR3 sequences, just under 50% being singletons. The study's findings and limits: CMV status of donors was not determined, possibly confounding expanded clonotype changes.

Sequences were obtained from blood. This clonotype originated in a woman between 40 and 55 years old in good health.

The CDR3 bases are TGTGCCAGCAGGTCGGGACAGTTGGAGACCCAGTACTTC. Translation gives CASRSGQLETQYF. The chain has TRBV7-2 and TRBJ2-5; 7 nucleotides line up with TRBD1. The germline V gene encodes CDR1 SGHTA and CDR2 FQGNSA. Unmatched junction bases numbered 6, after V lost 6 bases and J lost 5 bases. This CDR3 is built from 13 residues. Looking up the rest from reference TRBV7-2 and TRBJ2-5 gives the full variable domain: GAGVSQSPSNKVTEKGKDVELRCDPISGHTALYWYRQSLGQGLEFLIYFQGNSAPDKSGLPSDRFSAERTGGSVSTLTIQRTQQEDSAVYLCASRSGQLETQYFGPGTRLLVL.